A selection of T cell receptor beta chains follows, all from one sample in a study of cytomegalovirus exposure and HLA in healthy donors. Repertoires were generated with immunoSEQ multiplex PCR, while TCRdb's copy carries only in-frame clones and drops some. Of approximately 160,000 clones detected, around 68% appear once; the ten largest clones hold approximately 1.5%. What was sequenced was PBMCs. The receptors here all came from a man aged 50 to 60 in good health and CMV-seronegative. CDR3s include the opening cysteine and the closing phenylalanine or tryptophan. D genes are given only for firm matches. Clone size is stated in some rows and not others, as once, few, many or a class when expanded.

V gene	clone size	J gene	D gene	CDR3 protein	CDR3 DNA
TRBV28	-	TRBJ1-5	-	CASSYASGQLHSNQPQHF	TGTGCCAGCAGTTACGCATCCGGACAGCTCCATAGCAATCAGCCCCAGCATTTT
TRBV6-1	-	TRBJ2-7	-	CASSERTARDEQYF	TGTGCCAGCAGTGAAAGGACAGCGCGGGACGAGCAGTACTTC
TRBV18	-	TRBJ1-5	-	CASSPVPAESNQPQHF	TGTGCCAGCTCACCGGTCCCCGCGGAGAGCAATCAGCCCCAGCATTTT
TRBV27	-	TRBJ2-5	TRBD2	CASRAGGAQETQYF	TGTGCCAGCAGGGCGGGGGGGGCCCAAGAGACCCAGTACTTC
TRBV5-1	once	TRBJ2-6	TRBD1	CASAPAFGTGGVRGANVLTF	TGCGCCAGCGCCCCCGCTTTCGGGACAGGGGGCGTTCGTGGGGCCAACGTCCTGACTTTC
TRBV14	few	TRBJ2-3	TRBD1	CASSPRDRGQVDTQYF	TGTGCCAGCAGCCCCCGGGACAGGGGGCAGGTAGATACGCAGTATTTT
TRBV11-2	-	TRBJ1-6	TRBD1	CASSSLPTGVSPLHF	TGTGCCAGCAGCTCCCTTCCGACAGGGGTATCACCCCTCCACTTT
TRBV7-2	-	TRBJ1-2	-	CASSLVGGPNYGYTF	TGTGCCAGCAGCTTAGTGGGAGGCCCTAACTATGGCTACACCTTC
TRBV2	-	TRBJ2-3	TRBD2	CASRVSGGRDTQYF	TGTGCCAGCAGAGTTAGCGGGGGGAGAGATACGCAGTATTTT
TRBV5-1	-	TRBJ2-6	-	CASRSRAGTVLTF	TGCGCCAGCAGGAGCAGGGCGGGGACCGTCCTGACTTTC
TRBV28	-	TRBJ1-6	TRBD1	CATKGQGSPLHF	TGTGCCACCAAAGGACAGGGTTCACCCCTCCACTTT
TRBV5-1	-	TRBJ1-2	TRBD1	CASSFSTGGADGYTF	TGCGCCAGCAGCTTCTCGACAGGGGGCGCCGATGGCTACACCTTC
TRBV7-9	-	TRBJ1-4	-	CASSLSAGDNEKLFF	TGTGCCAGCAGCTTAAGTGCAGGGGATAATGAAAAACTGTTTTTT
TRBV19	few	TRBJ1-6	TRBD1	CASSTYLTGSNSPLHF	TGTGCCAGTAGTACTTACTTGACAGGGTCAAATTCACCCCTCCACTTT
TRBV15	-	TRBJ2-7	TRBD1	CATRKETGWAYEQYF	TGTGCCACCCGTAAAGAGACAGGGTGGGCCTACGAGCAGTACTTC
TRBV28	-	TRBJ2-1	-	CASRGGGGYNEQFF	TGTGCCAGCAGAGGGGGAGGGGGCTACAATGAGCAGTTCTTC
TRBV7-2	-	TRBJ2-5	TRBD2	CASSLGPSGGRDQETQYF	TGTGCCAGCAGCTTAGGACCTAGCGGGGGGCGGGATCAAGAGACCCAGTACTTC
TRBV9	few	TRBJ1-2	-	CASSEWDTTYGYTF	TGTGCCAGCAGCGAATGGGACACCACCTATGGCTACACCTTC
TRBV27	-	TRBJ1-5	TRBD1	CASSLGTGVQPQHF	TGTGCCAGCAGTCTTGGGACAGGGGTTCAGCCCCAGCATTTT
TRBV18	few	TRBJ1-1	-	CASSPLKDSFGTEAFF	TGTGCCAGCTCACCACTTAAGGACAGTTTCGGCACTGAAGCTTTCTTT
TRBV6-1	-	TRBJ2-2	-	CASSEGWATGELFF	TGTGCCAGCAGTGAAGGTTGGGCCACCGGGGAGCTGTTTTTT
TRBV18	-	TRBJ1-2	-	CASSAGADGIGYTF	TGTGCCAGCTCGGCGGGAGCAGACGGGATTGGCTACACCTTC
TRBV11-1	-	TRBJ1-1	TRBD1	CASSSHRGGNTEAFF	TGTGCCAGCAGCTCCCACAGGGGGGGGAACACTGAAGCTTTCTTT
TRBV15	few	TRBJ2-2	-	CATSGRSTGELFF	TGTGCCACCAGCGGTAGAAGCACCGGGGAGCTGTTTTTT
TRBV28	-	TRBJ2-5	TRBD1	CASVGGRGRRETQYF	TGTGCCAGCGTGGGAGGCAGGGGGCGCCGAGAGACCCAGTACTTC
TRBV19	once	TRBJ1-5	-	CASSIGTLNQPQHF	TGTGCCAGTAGTATTGGGACACTTAATCAGCCCCAGCATTTT
TRBV28	-	TRBJ2-5	-	CASSLGITTGQGTQYF	TGTGCCAGCAGTTTAGGGATCACAACAGGTCAAGGGACCCAGTACTTC
TRBV27	-	TRBJ1-2	-	CASSSRFLTANYGYTF	TGTGCCAGCAGTTCCCGTTTTCTTACAGCTAACTATGGCTACACCTTC
TRBV12-2	few	TRBJ2-7	-	CASRLAVPRLGSYEQYF	TGTGCAAGTCGCTTAGCTGTCCCCCGCCTAGGGAGCTACGAGCAGTACTTC
TRBV5-1	-	TRBJ1-6	TRBD1	CASSLGDRAALHF	TGCGCCAGCAGCTTGGGGGACAGGGCGGCCCTCCACTTT
TRBV6-1	-	TRBJ1-2	-	CASIPRDKFFGGYTF	TGTGCCAGCATCCCCCGGGACAAGTTTTTTGGCGGCTACACCTTC
TRBV7-2	few	TRBJ1-1	-	CASSLEQNTEAFF	TGTGCCAGCAGCTTAGAACAGAACACTGAAGCTTTCTTT
TRBV6-5	-	TRBJ2-7	-	CASSYYQTNPYEQYF	TGTGCCAGCAGTTACTACCAGACTAACCCCTACGAGCAGTACTTC
TRBV5-1	-	TRBJ1-1	-	CASSPGAGRDTEAFF	TGCGCCAGCAGCCCGGGGGCAGGGAGGGACACTGAAGCTTTCTTT
TRBV5-1	few	TRBJ1-6	TRBD1	CASSVDRGPGSPLHF	TGCGCCAGCAGCGTGGACAGGGGGCCGGGATCACCCCTCCACTTT
TRBV27	-	TRBJ2-7	TRBD1	CASSPGQGRSYEQYF	TGTGCCAGCAGTCCGGGACAGGGGAGGTCCTACGAGCAGTACTTC
TRBV4-3	-	TRBJ2-1	TRBD2	CASSPGTSDTGNEQFF	TGCGCCAGCAGCCCCGGGACTAGTGATACCGGGAATGAGCAGTTCTTC
TRBV11-2	-	TRBJ2-7	-	CASSLVGGSYEQYF	TGTGCCAGCAGCCTAGTAGGCGGGTCCTACGAGCAGTACTTC
TRBV18	-	TRBJ2-4	TRBD2	CASSPGQGGENIQYF	TGTGCCAGCTCACCAGGCCAGGGAGGGGAAAACATTCAGTACTTC
TRBV29-1	-	TRBJ2-2	-	CSVTGTGELFF	TGCAGCGTTACAGGGACCGGGGAGCTGTTTTTT
TRBV5-1	-	TRBJ2-3	TRBD2	CASSRTSGGATDTQYF	TGCGCCAGCAGCCGGACTAGCGGGGGGGCCACAGATACGCAGTATTTT
TRBV29-1	-	TRBJ2-2	-	CSVVITGNTGELFF	TGCAGCGTTGTAATCACAGGGAACACCGGGGAGCTGTTTTTT
TRBV18	-	TRBJ1-1	-	CASSPVRNTEAFF	TGTGCCAGCTCACCTGTCAGGAACACTGAAGCTTTCTTT
TRBV25-1	few	TRBJ1-6	-	CASSEYGGRSNSPLHF	TGTGCCAGCAGTGAATACGGTGGCAGGTCTAATTCACCCCTCCACTTT
TRBV6-1	-	TRBJ1-5	TRBD1	CASQDRGFSNQPQHF	TGTGCCAGCCAGGACAGGGGTTTTAGCAATCAGCCCCAGCATTTT
TRBV7-6	-	TRBJ2-5	TRBD2	CASSGLAGGRRGETQYF	TGTGCCAGCAGCGGACTAGCGGGGGGGCGGCGTGGAGAGACCCAGTACTTC
TRBV5-1	-	TRBJ2-3	TRBD2	CASSLEGRGAGDTQYF	TGCGCCAGCAGCTTGGAGGGGCGGGGGGCAGGAGATACGCAGTATTTT
TRBV7-2	-	TRBJ2-3	TRBD2	CASTVRRGGPDTQYF	TGTGCCAGCACCGTTCGGCGGGGGGGCCCAGATACGCAGTATTTT
TRBV5-1	many	TRBJ1-5	-	CASSLGSGKSNQPQHF	TGCGCCAGCAGCTTGGGCTCCGGGAAGAGCAATCAGCCCCAGCATTTT
TRBV6-4	few	TRBJ2-3	TRBD2	CASSQTGGPVDTQYF	TGTGCCAGCAGTCAGACGGGGGGGCCGGTAGATACGCAGTATTTT
TRBV19	few	TRBJ2-2	TRBD2	CASSDPGLAGLPNTGELFF	TGTGCCAGTAGTGACCCGGGACTAGCGGGGTTACCGAACACCGGGGAGCTGTTTTTT
TRBV19	few	TRBJ2-7	TRBD1	CASSTNRGRASYEQYF	TGTGCCAGTAGTACAAACAGGGGGCGAGCCAGCTACGAGCAGTACTTC
TRBV10-3	-	TRBJ1-6	TRBD1	CAISDPGQGATSPLHF	TGTGCCATCAGTGATCCGGGACAGGGGGCGACTTCACCCCTCCACTTT
TRBV7-2	-	TRBJ1-5	-	CASSREGGQPQHF	TGTGCCAGCAGCCGGGAGGGGGGACAGCCCCAGCATTTT
TRBV5-6	-	TRBJ2-3	TRBD2	CASSLVSGTSGGDTDTQYF	TGTGCCAGCAGCTTGGTCAGTGGGACTAGCGGGGGGGACACAGATACGCAGTATTTT